This TCR beta chain was sequenced for a study of blood T cells in healthy people across ages. Study information: Per every two T cells, about one barcoded beta molecule was captured by template switching. Study-level findings and limits: Whereas aged donors had fewer naive CD4+ cells, long-lived donors had more of them and higher diversity. Getting older went along with TCR beta diversity per million T cells dropping roughly linearly.

This CDR3 is 14 amino acids long. CDR1 is LGHDT, CDR2 YNNKEL, per germline (reference sequence). V gave up 1 base and J gave up 7 bases; unmatched junction bases: 4. Primers used in a second PCR of roughly 7 to 12 cycles were a sample-barcoded 5' primer and a J-beta primer mix. The authors tagged each cDNA molecule using a template-switch adaptor with 12 random nucleotides. Each CDR3 protein is one row after TCRdb ran MiXCR on the 5' RACE reads. This table has around 900,000 distinct CDR3 sequences, roughly 47% appearing once. This clonotype was detected only a few times. Its antigen remains unknown. V is TRBV3-1 and J is TRBJ2-7; 10 nucleotides agree with TRBD2. The clonotype was recovered from a woman aged 55-69 years in good health. Sequenced: blood. CDR3 sequence (DNA): TGTGCCAGCAGCCAAGCCAGGACTAGCGGAGAGCAGTACTTC. Its protein is CASSQARTSGEQYF.